This TCR beta chain is drawn from a study of shared clonotypes between healthy human individuals (dated by TCRdb to 2018 to 2021). Regarding the research as a whole: The cohort comprised two women and a few men aged 18 to 49 years. Each donor's leukapheresis produced roughly between roughly 0.85 and 10 billion PBMCs. To increase sequencing depth and limit assay-specific biases, different laboratories used diverse techniques to prepare libraries and sequence TCR repertoires. For each donor, three plates each were used for CD4 naive and CD4 memory, two plates were used for CD8 naive, and one plate was used for CD8 memory. To estimate repertoire size and how much clonotypes are shared between individuals, the study performed deep sequencing of blood TCR repertoires from 4 to 6 healthy adults.

V is reduced by 6 bases and J by 8 bases, leaving a spacing of 16 bases between them. CDR1 and CDR2 were assigned from the germline V gene as KGHSH and LQKENI. Its CDR3 holds 14 amino acids, cysteine through phenylalanine. Only the CDR3 region is kept as DNA, spanning 42 bases read in frame from base 1. Donors were healthy HIV-negative adults with no recently reported acute infections or vaccinations. Only Caucasian adults living in Nashville, Tennessee, USA were represented among the donors. CD4+ T cells were enriched through magnetic negative selection, after which naive cells were positively selected on CD45RA and the remaining negative fraction served as the memory subset. Blood was obtained by leukapheresis, after which PBMCs were separated by Ficoll-Histopaque density gradient centrifugation and cryopreserved in liquid nitrogen vapor phase. Analytical flow cytometry was used to check the purity and quantity of each magnetically sorted T cell population. Genomic DNA was isolated from every sorted fraction and measured by UV absorbance on a Nanodrop 2000c.

Using the deep immunoSEQ assay, TCR CDR3 regions were amplified from genomic DNA by multiplex PCR. Extracted genomic DNA from each cell subset was spread evenly across all wells of several immunoSEQ 96-well plates, with each plate serving as a replicate. Each replicate PCR for sorted subsets received about 220 ng genomic DNA, equal to some 32,000 T cell genomes. The purified libraries were quantified using a Qubit 3.0 fluorometer, sized with a Bioanalyzer 2100, and then quantified again using the KAPA Library Quantification kit. A separate single-read 150-cycle Illumina NextSeq 550 flow cell was used to sequence each immunoSEQ 96-well plate. Turning to the authors' computational methods: Because only junctional sequences without quality scores were contained in the immunoSEQ output, filtering matching that applied to full-length reads could not be performed. To assign V/J genes and CDR3, sequences were annotated using PyIR, a Python wrapper for IgBLAST v1.9, with IMGT germline references. Reads with weak V/J assignments (E-value above 1e-6), missing CDR3, stop codons, out-of-frame junctions, or ambiguous translated residues were removed. V3J clonotypes were defined as sequences sharing the same inferred V gene, J gene, and CDR3 amino acid sequence. To compute the percentage overlap between repertoires, the number of shared unique clonotypes was divided by the size of the smaller repertoire. RTK rarefaction, the Chao1 estimator, and Recon v2.1 estimates of unobserved clonotypes were used to assess repertoire richness. OLGA was used to compute generation probabilities for all TCRbeta clonotypes that the gDNA method yielded from a handful of donors. What TCRdb holds here is the immuneACCESS table cut down to in-frame rearrangements. Part of the clones is not present; checked against another copy, under half of the missing clones reflect an unresolved V gene, and the others are unexplained. Clone size and V and J calls were adopted from that table, with D and trimming inferred from the DNA. The sample data list fewer than 2.5 million clones, and approximately 93% of these were observed just once. The ten most abundant clones make up approximately 0.37% of the sample.

Study-wide conclusions, independent of this receptor: Pairwise subsampling indicated that sequencing depth was expected to affect the degree of clonotype sharing among donors. Sampling was limited to blood, and TCR repertoires in tissue likely differ from TCR repertoires in blood. Compared with non-shared clonotypes, the clonotypes found in all four sorted-subset donors had higher generation probabilities. When four donors were compared, the shared fraction of clonotypes was about 5.5% for naive CD4, around 3.5% for naive CD8, more than 2% for memory CD4, and 0.4% for memory CD8. Estimated clonotype richness was generally larger for naive than for memory subsets. Rarefaction of sorted-subset datasets indicated incomplete sequencing despite the large sequencing depth. The genetic and exposure-history diversity represented was limited by the small number of donors.

Concerning this clone: Its antigen specificity is not known. Base qualities were left out, and no much larger clone turns up one base away.

The rearranged segments are TRBV18 and TRBJ1-4; the best D guess is TRBD1, with 5 bases matching. Sequenced: naive CD4+ T cells from PBMCs. According to the study, the label for this sample's cell subset or site signals: CD45RA+ positively selected. The TCR originated in a man younger than 35 in good health. Some clones in this sample may be carry-over from other donors' samples. The CDR3 protein is CASSTSREGEKLFF. Here is the DNA: TGTGCCAGCTCGACATCGAGGGAGGGGGAAAAACTGTTTTTT.